This T cell receptor (beta chain) was captured in a study of graft-versus-host responses after intestinal transplantation. Germline CDR1 is SGHAT and CDR2 is FQNNGV. The CDR3 loop spans 16 amino acids. V was clipped by 2 bases and J by 4 bases; unmatched bases: 8. TCRdb keeps only in-frame clones here, not all; method: immunoSEQ multiplex PCR. The sample consists of about 100,000 clones, 87% of them appearing once. As regards this clone: Its antigen is unknown.

The clonotype was recovered from a human donor who was the organ donor for an intestinal transplant. V usage is TRBV11-2 and J usage is TRBJ2-3, with 8 positions matching TRBD2. Specimen: unstimulated CD4+ T cells sorted from spleen or lymph node cells, collected before transplant. The CDR3 DNA reads TGTGCCAGCAGCTTACGGGGGGGGGCGTCGGCAGATACGCAGTATTTT. As protein: CASSLRGGASADTQYF.